Presented here are 23 T cell receptor beta chains from one specimen sequenced in a study of patients and donors after allogeneic stem cell transplantation. TCRdb re-derived calls from the RT-PCR reads in MiXCR, one entry per CDR3 protein. The sample holds hundreds of thousands of distinct CDR3 sequences, about a sixth seen once. The sample taken for sequencing was blood, either unsorted or a sorted T cell fraction (not recorded which). These receptors all stem from a human donor who was either an allogeneic HSCT recipient or a stem cell or donor lymphocyte infusion donor (not recorded which). It is not recorded whose cells these are; they may come from a transplant donor.

The table lists this clonotype with a few counts. V usage is TRBV12-3 or TRBV12-4 and J usage is TRBJ2-1; D may be TRBD2 (5 bases). This CDR3 comprises 14 residues. V lost 4 bases and J 3 bases, leaving 10 bases between the germline ends. The CDR3 coding sequence is TGTGCCAGCAGTTGGGGAGCTGTCTACAATGAGCAGTTCTTC. This gives the protein CASSWGAVYNEQFF.

As for this clonotype: A much larger clonotype is one base distant, so this may be a read error. The chain recombines TRBV24-1 with TRBJ2-1; the D gene is possibly TRBD1 (5 bases). The CDR3 loop spans 13 amino acids. Per germline, CDR1 KGHDR and CDR2 SFDVKD. In DNA form, the CDR3 reads TGTGCCATCAGTGATTTAGGGGATAATGAGCAGTTCTTC. Translated: CAISDLGDNEQFF.

This clonotype was counted between two and nine times. The chain links TRBV7-9 to TRBJ2-7; D not resolved. Germline assignment: CDR1 SEHNR and CDR2 FQNEAQ (reference sequence). The CDR3 contains 13 residues. V lost 1 base to trimming and J lost 4 bases, with 8 bases between them. CDR3 nucleotide sequence: TGTGCCAGCAGCTTAGATACTCTATACGAGCAGTACTTC. Translation gives CASSLDTLYEQYF.

This chain connects TRBV28 to TRBJ1-4; 7 nucleotides line up with TRBD1. The CDR3 extends over 14 amino acids. V dropped 7 bases and J dropped 4; count of bases not matched to a gene: 6. CDR1 is MDHEN and CDR2 is SYDVKM in the germline V gene. The CDR3 DNA reads TGTGCCAGCACCTGGGACAGACTTAATGAAAAACTGTTTTTT. Translating it yields CASTWDRLNEKLFF.

The chain has TRBV4-1 and TRBJ1-4; D unclear. Per germline, CDR1 MGHRA and CDR2 YSYEKL. Trimming left V 8 bases short and J 8 bases short, with 15 bases between. This CDR3 has 13 amino acids. The CDR3 here is CASSQWAREKLFF. The CDR3 DNA reads TGCGCCAGCTCCCAATGGGCAAGGGAAAAACTGTTTTTT.

This clonotype has more than one count but fewer than ten. V usage is TRBV6-1 and J usage is TRBJ1-4; D not certain. CDR1 is MNHNS, CDR2 SASEGT, per germline. The CDR3 has 14 residues. The V end lost 6 bases, the J end lost 0 bases, and 8 bases lay between the germline ends. For the CDR3, the DNA is TGTGCCAGCAGGGTGACATCAACTAATGAAAAACTGTTTTTT. Translation gives CASRVTSTNEKLFF.

This chain uses TRBV18 with TRBJ2-2; 8 bases map to TRBD1. V was clipped by 1 base and J by 4 bases; unmatched bases: 5. Germline loops: CDR1 KGHSH, CDR2 LQKENI. This CDR3 is built from 16 residues. CDR3 sequence: CASSPRTGSSTGELFF. CDR3 nucleotides: TGTGCCAGCTCACCACGGACAGGGAGTAGCACCGGGGAGCTGTTTTTT.

The table lists this clonotype with a few counts. This chain uses TRBV24-1 with TRBJ2-1; D is unresolved. V lost 6 bases and J lost 0, with 8 bases in between. The CDR3 runs 14 residues. Germline values: CDR1 KGHDR, CDR2 SFDVKD. The DNA for the CDR3 is TGTGCCACCAGTCGAGCTAGCTCCTACAATGAGCAGTTCTTC. Its protein product is CATSRASSYNEQFF.

The chain combines TRBV6-2 or TRBV6-3 with TRBJ2-1; TRBD2 matches 7 bases. From germline, CDR1 is MNHEY and CDR2 SVGEGT. The CDR3 sequence is 15 residues long. V lost 4 bases and J lost 2; bases outside the gene matches: 5. The CDR3 spells CASSFGGRTYNEQFF. The CDR3 DNA is TGTGCCAGCAGTTTTGGCGGGAGAACCTACAATGAGCAGTTCTTC.

The chain is built from TRBV7-3 and TRBJ2-2; 7 bases are shared with TRBD1. The CDR3 runs to 14 residues. Germline assignment: CDR1 SGHTA and CDR2 FQGTGA. With 5 bases clipped from V and 5 bases from J, the junction kept 5 bases outside the gene matches. CDR3 protein: CASSVDRRTGELFF. DNA for the CDR3: TGTGCCAGCAGCGTGGACAGGCGGACCGGGGAGCTGTTTTTT.

V is TRBV6-5 and J is TRBJ1-6; D unresolved. Trimming stripped 4 bases from V and 3 bases from J, with 7 bases between. This CDR3 is 14 amino acids long. Germline assignment: CDR1 MNHEY and CDR2 SVGAGI. CDR3 DNA sequence: TGTGCCAGCAGTTGGAGGGACTATAATTCACCCCTCCACTTT. This codes for CASSWRDYNSPLHF.

This clonotype was seen more than once but under ten times. The genes are TRBV4-1 and TRBJ2-1; TRBD2 aligns across 10 bases. CDR1 and CDR2 (germline): MGHRA, YSYEKL. J lost 5 bases, V lost 2 bases, and 12 bases had no gene match. CDR3 length equals 18 residues. The CDR3 DNA reads as TGCGCCAGCAGCCAACCGGCGGGACTAGCGCAAGGTAACAATGAGCAGTTCTTC. Translating gives CASSQPAGLAQGNNEQFF.

The chain employs TRBV5-1 and TRBJ1-3; D gene unclear. The CDR3 has 16 amino acids. Germline-derived CDR1 and CDR2 are SGHRS and YFSETQ. V lost 0 bases and J lost 0, with 10 bases in between. The CDR3 region is CASSLDTLPSGNTIYF. The DNA for the CDR3 is TGCGCCAGCAGCTTGGACACCCTGCCCTCTGGAAACACCATATATTTT.

In this sample, this clonotype turned up many times. V usage is TRBV2 and J usage is TRBJ2-7; 9 bases are shared with TRBD1. The CDR3 has 14 residues. Germline V gene sequence: CDR1 SNHLY, CDR2 FYNNEI. V lost 11 bases to trimming and J lost 8 bases; unmatched junction nucleotides: 16. CDR3 sequence: CAGARGQGSGQQYF. CDR3 DNA: TGTGCCGGTGCCCGCGGACAGGGGTCCGGACAGCAGTACTTC. The variable domain in full, with the rest retrieved from reference TRBV2 and TRBJ2-7, is EPEVTQTPSHQVTQMGQEVILRCVPISNHLYFYWYRQILGQKVEFLVSFYNNEISEKSEIFDDQFSVERPDGSNFTLKIRSTKLEDSAMYFCAGARGQGSGQQYFGPGTRLTVT.

The sample holds many counts of this clonotype. The rearrangement uses TRBV10-3 and TRBJ2-2; 7 nucleotides line up with TRBD2. Losses at the gene ends were 4 bases for V and 4 bases for J; bases not matched to a gene: 3. CDR1 is ENHRY, CDR2 SYGVKD, per germline. This CDR3 has 14 amino acids. CDR3 DNA: TGTGCCATCAGTGGGGAGGGAGTCACCGGGGAGCTGTTTTTT. Translation gives CAISGEGVTGELFF.

This clonotype was seen a few times. The gene calls are TRBV6-5 and TRBJ2-1, with 8 bases aligning to TRBD2. This CDR3 is 16 amino acids long. Germline trimming cut 2 bases from V and 4 bases from J; bases unmatched to any gene: 7. Germline CDR1 is MNHEY and CDR2 is SVGAGI. CDR3 bases: TGTGCCAGCAGTTACGACGGGGGGGCTGGGTACAATGAGCAGTTCTTC. Translating it yields CASSYDGGAGYNEQFF.

The V and J genes are TRBV20-1 and TRBJ1-2; D gene unclear. CDR1 is DFQATT, CDR2 SNEGSKA, per germline (reference sequence). V lost 2 bases and J lost 0, with 7 bases in between. The CDR3 contains 13 residues. CDR3 nucleotides: TGCAGTGCTAGACAGTTTACTAACTATGGCTACACCTTC. Its translation: CSARQFTNYGYTF.

V and J are TRBV5-1 and TRBJ2-2; D gene uncertain. The CDR3 contains 13 residues. With 4 bases removed from V and 6 bases from J, the gap between germline ends came to 10 bases. The V gene's germline CDR1 is SGHRS and CDR2 YFSETQ. Written as DNA, the CDR3 is TGCGCCAGCAGCACCTCAGTGTCCGGGGAGCTGTTTTTT. Residues: CASSTSVSGELFF.

V and J are TRBV7-3 and TRBJ1-1; perhaps TRBD1 as D (5 bases). This CDR3 has 15 amino acids. The germline V gene has CDR1 SGHTA and CDR2 FQGTGA. V shed 5 bases and J shed 1 base, with 14 bases lying between them. In nucleotides, the CDR3 is TGTGCCAGCAGCCGAATCGGGGGAGCGAACACTGAAGCTTTCTTT. Amino acid sequence: CASSRIGGANTEAFF.

V usage is TRBV30 and J usage is TRBJ2-5; D ambiguous. The germline V gene encodes CDR1 GTSNPN and CDR2 SVGIG (reference sequence). V lost 1 base and J 5 bases, leaving 8 bases between the germline ends. The CDR3 length is 12 residues. The CDR3 coding sequence is TGTGCCTGGAGTGCACTCGGGGAGACCCAGTACTTC. This encodes CAWSALGETQYF. The full variable domain, with the rest looked up from reference TRBV30 and TRBJ2-5, is SQTIHQWPATLVQPVGSPLSLECTVEGTSNPNLYWYRQAAGRGLQLLFYSVGIGQISSEVPQNLSASRPQDRQFILSSKKLLLSDSGFYLCAWSALGETQYFGPGTRLLVL.

This sequence joins TRBV14 and TRBJ2-5; the D is unclear. This CDR3 spans 14 amino acids. V lost 2 bases and J lost 5, with 12 bases in between. Germline CDR1 reads SGHDN; CDR2 reads FVKESK. For the CDR3, the DNA is TGTGCCAGCAGCCAATCGGTTCCTGGGGAGACCCAGTACTTC. Translating gives CASSQSVPGETQYF.

The CDR3 DNA is TGTGCCAGCAGTAGAAGACTAGCGGGGGCGAAAGAGACCCAGTACTTC. Translated: CASSRRLAGAKETQYF. This chain uses TRBV2 with TRBJ2-5; 12 bases line up with TRBD2. The length of the CDR3 is 16 residues. Losses at the gene ends were 5 bases for V and 3 bases for J; bases not matched to a gene: 7. Looked up from germline, CDR1 is SNHLY and CDR2 is FYNNEI.

V and J are TRBV7-3 and TRBJ2-2; D is ambiguous. Germline lookup yields CDR1 SGHTA and CDR2 FQGTGA. Deletions cut 2 bases from V and 4 bases from J, with 11 bases between. The length of the CDR3 is 15 residues. The DNA of the CDR3 is TGTGCCAGCAGCTTAGTTCCGGCGCCCACCGGGGAGCTGTTTTTT. Translated: CASSLVPAPTGELFF.